The 9 T cell receptor beta chains given below trace back to one sample, sequenced in a study of T cells in Graves' hyperthyroidism and ophthalmopathy. RNA transcripts provided the source from which TCR beta CDR3 regions were amplified. With the HTBI primer set, the TCR CDR3 went through a first round of RT-PCR. From the multiplex PCR reads, TCRdb called clonotypes with MiXCR, one entry per CDR3 protein. Of roughly 640,000 distinct CDR3 sequences detected, about a sixth appear once; the ten largest clones hold around 3.3%. Sequences were obtained from blood. These receptors originate from a woman between 35 and 50 years old with Graves' ophthalmopathy.

The sample holds many counts of this clonotype. The chain uses TRBV20-1 and TRBJ2-1; 7 bases are a match to TRBD2. V lost 7 bases to trimming and J lost 8 bases; unmatched junction nucleotides: 8. This CDR3 region has 12 residues. The germline V gene has CDR1 DFQATT and CDR2 SNEGSKA (reference sequence). CDR3 residues: CSVGRESYEQFF. CDR3 sequence (DNA): TGCAGTGTGGGGCGGGAGTCCTATGAGCAGTTCTTC.

This clonotype was seen repeatedly, ten times or more. The genes are TRBV12-3 or TRBV12-4 and TRBJ1-2; D is perhaps TRBD1 (5 bases). V was shortened by 6 bases and J by 3 bases, with 11 bases between the two germline ends. The CDR3 has 13 residues. CDR3 region: CASSRWGDYGYTF. For the CDR3, the DNA is TGTGCCAGCAGCCGCTGGGGGGACTATGGCTACACCTTC.

The chain has TRBV5-1 and TRBJ2-3; D is possibly TRBD1 (5 bases). CDR1 and CDR2 (germline): SGHRS, YFSETQ. This CDR3 is built from 16 residues. Trimming took 0 bases from V and 1 from J, leaving 12 bases between them. DNA for the CDR3: TGCGCCAGCAGCTTGGATCAGGGTGGGGGCACAGATACGCAGTATTTT. Translation: CASSLDQGGGTDTQYF.

In its sample, this clonotype was seen a few times. The chain recombines TRBV2 with TRBJ1-2; 8 bases match TRBD1. This CDR3 has 13 amino acids. Germline-derived CDR1 and CDR2 are SNHLY and FYNNEI. V lost 6 bases and J lost 7; bases outside the gene matches: 7. The CDR3, as DNA: TGTGCCAGCAGGGGAGGACAGGGAGGTGGCTACACCTTC. Translating gives CASRGGQGGGYTF. Full variable domain (rest looked up from reference TRBV2 and TRBJ1-2): EPEVTQTPSHQVTQMGQEVILRCVPISNHLYFYWYRQILGQKVEFLVSFYNNEISEKSEIFDDQFSVERPDGSNFTLKIRSTKLEDSAMYFCASRGGQGGGYTFGSGTRLTVV.

This clonotype was observed a handful of times. A read error may account for a junction end that differs from germline. The chain uses TRBV6-2 or TRBV6-3 and TRBJ1-5, with a tentative D call TRBD1 (5 bases). This CDR3 region has 16 residues. CDR1 is MNHEY, CDR2 SVGEGT, per germline. The CDR3 region has the DNA TGTGCCAGCAGCTACTCGGGACGTAATAGCAATCAGCCCCAGCATTTT. Protein: CASSYSGRNSNQPQHF.

This clonotype was counted many times. The V gene is TRBV11-2, the J gene TRBJ2-7; D gene ambiguous. This CDR3 spans 16 amino acids. In germline, CDR1 is SGHAT, CDR2 FQNNGV. Trimming removed 2 bases from V and 5 bases from J, with 19 bases in between. CDR3 loop: CASSLISGPAPHEQYF. The CDR3 nucleotides are TGTGCCAGCAGCTTAATCTCGGGTCCCGCCCCCCACGAGCAGTACTTC.

In its sample, this clonotype was seen many times. The V call is TRBV3-1, the J call TRBJ1-1; 7 nucleotides align to TRBD1. The length of the CDR3 is 16 residues. Germline V gene sequence: CDR1 LGHDT, CDR2 YNNKEL (reference sequence). Trimming took 3 bases from V and 5 from J; bases not matched to a gene: 12. The CDR3 sequence is CASSHPYGQVGTEAFF. CDR3 nucleotides: TGTGCCAGCAGCCACCCCTACGGACAGGTAGGAACTGAAGCTTTCTTT.

This clonotype has just a few counts. V and J are TRBV5-5 and TRBJ2-7, with no clear D. This CDR3 has 16 residues. The germline gives CDR1 SGHKS, CDR2 YYEKEE (reference sequence). Trimming pared 7 bases from V and 1 base from J, leaving 21 bases between. Here the CDR3 reads CASGSPAGRLSYEQYF. For the CDR3, the DNA is TGTGCCAGCGGATCCCCAGCAGGAAGGCTTTCCTACGAGCAGTACTTC. Based on the CDR3 plus reference TRBV5-5 and TRBJ2-7, the full variable domain is DAGVTQSPTHLIKTRGQQVTLRCSPISGHKSVSWYQQVLGQGPQFIFQYYEKEERGRGNFPDRFSARQFPNYSSELNVNALLLGDSALYLCASGSPAGRLSYEQYFGPGTRLTVT.

This sequence joins TRBV19 and TRBJ1-4; 9 nucleotides line up with TRBD1. J lost 5 bases, V lost 10 bases, and 5 bases had no gene match. From germline, CDR1 is LNHDA and CDR2 SQIVND (reference sequence). The CDR3 contains 13 residues. The CDR3 nucleotides read TGTGCCACCGGGGGGACAGGGAATGAAAAACTGTTTTTT. It codes for CATGGTGNEKLFF.